These T cell receptor beta chains were read from a single sample in a study of T cells in Graves' hyperthyroidism and ophthalmopathy. TCRdb re-called the multiplex PCR reads through MiXCR, storing one row per CDR3 protein. The data hold 490,000 or so distinct CDR3 sequences, with 15% to 20% observed a single time. What was sequenced was blood. The source of these receptors is a woman aged 25-40 years with Graves' ophthalmopathy. The CDR3 runs from the conserved cysteine through the conserved F or W. Fields, in order: V gene, clone size, D gene, J gene, CDR3 protein. D genes are given only for firm matches. Size is stated for part of the rows, as once, few or many counts, or as a class when the clone is expanded.

v_gene: TRBV20-1; abundance: many; d_gene: TRBD2; j_gene: TRBJ2-1; CDR3aa: CSASDMAGVDEQFF
v_gene: TRBV7-9; abundance: once; d_gene: TRBD1; j_gene: TRBJ1-6; CDR3aa: CASSFRDRGGNNSPLHF
v_gene: TRBV27; abundance: -; d_gene: TRBD2; j_gene: TRBJ2-4; CDR3aa: CASRTGWGGENIQYF
v_gene: TRBV18; abundance: many; d_gene: TRBD1; j_gene: TRBJ2-5; CDR3aa: CASSRTDRGETQYF
v_gene: TRBV5-1; abundance: many; d_gene: -; j_gene: TRBJ2-7; CDR3aa: CASSPGTVSTYEQYF
v_gene: TRBV20-1; abundance: -; d_gene: -; j_gene: TRBJ2-1; CDR3aa: CSASPSGATTFF
v_gene: TRBV12-3/TRBV12-4; abundance: few; d_gene: -; j_gene: TRBJ1-6; CDR3aa: CASTPDSGSPLHF
v_gene: TRBV28; abundance: many; d_gene: -; j_gene: TRBJ1-1; CDR3aa: CASSFPGLMNTEAFF
v_gene: TRBV6-1; abundance: many; d_gene: -; j_gene: TRBJ2-3; CDR3aa: CASRADRARSDTQYF
v_gene: TRBV18; abundance: -; d_gene: -; j_gene: TRBJ1-1; CDR3aa: CASSSPRQANTEAFF
v_gene: TRBV19; abundance: -; d_gene: TRBD2; j_gene: TRBJ2-2; CDR3aa: CASRAASGRIGELFF
v_gene: TRBV2; abundance: many; d_gene: TRBD2; j_gene: TRBJ2-7; CDR3aa: CASSDLAVSYEQYF
v_gene: TRBV6-2/TRBV6-3; abundance: -; d_gene: -; j_gene: TRBJ1-5; CDR3aa: CASSYAGANQPQHF
v_gene: TRBV2; abundance: many; d_gene: -; j_gene: TRBJ2-3; CDR3aa: CASSEPSPTYTSTDTQYF
v_gene: TRBV2; abundance: many; d_gene: TRBD2; j_gene: TRBJ2-7; CDR3aa: CASSIASGNEQYF
v_gene: TRBV7-3; abundance: many; d_gene: -; j_gene: TRBJ2-5; CDR3aa: CASSLNLEETQYF
v_gene: TRBV30; abundance: many; d_gene: -; j_gene: TRBJ2-7; CDR3aa: CAWNREGYEQYF
v_gene: TRBV19; abundance: few; d_gene: -; j_gene: TRBJ1-3; CDR3aa: CASSGPPSGNTIYF
v_gene: TRBV4-3; abundance: -; d_gene: TRBD1; j_gene: TRBJ1-1; CDR3aa: CASSQAGTGFLGEAFF
v_gene: TRBV9; abundance: -; d_gene: -; j_gene: TRBJ2-2; CDR3aa: CASSVFEANTGELFF
v_gene: TRBV7-2; abundance: many; d_gene: TRBD1; j_gene: TRBJ2-5; CDR3aa: CASSLRDRERKETQYF
v_gene: TRBV10-3; abundance: many; d_gene: -; j_gene: TRBJ2-7; CDR3aa: CAISESAGLRRGSYEQYF
v_gene: TRBV29-1; abundance: few; d_gene: -; j_gene: TRBJ2-1; CDR3aa: CSVEFSPGNEQFF
v_gene: TRBV20-1; abundance: many; d_gene: TRBD2; j_gene: TRBJ2-2; CDR3aa: CSARGTSGYTGELFF
v_gene: TRBV5-4; abundance: many; d_gene: TRBD2; j_gene: TRBJ2-3; CDR3aa: CASRSSGGAGTDTQYF
v_gene: TRBV11-2; abundance: many; d_gene: TRBD1; j_gene: TRBJ2-2; CDR3aa: CASSSQGVDGELFF
v_gene: TRBV6-6; abundance: -; d_gene: TRBD1; j_gene: TRBJ2-7; CDR3aa: CASSYGGQGGSYEQYF
v_gene: TRBV29-1; abundance: few; d_gene: TRBD1; j_gene: TRBJ2-1; CDR3aa: CSVEPRGFNEQFF
v_gene: TRBV4-1; abundance: once; d_gene: TRBD1; j_gene: TRBJ1-4; CDR3aa: CACSQESGQGEKLFF
v_gene: TRBV27; abundance: many; d_gene: -; j_gene: TRBJ1-1; CDR3aa: CASSLSLGGMNTEAFF